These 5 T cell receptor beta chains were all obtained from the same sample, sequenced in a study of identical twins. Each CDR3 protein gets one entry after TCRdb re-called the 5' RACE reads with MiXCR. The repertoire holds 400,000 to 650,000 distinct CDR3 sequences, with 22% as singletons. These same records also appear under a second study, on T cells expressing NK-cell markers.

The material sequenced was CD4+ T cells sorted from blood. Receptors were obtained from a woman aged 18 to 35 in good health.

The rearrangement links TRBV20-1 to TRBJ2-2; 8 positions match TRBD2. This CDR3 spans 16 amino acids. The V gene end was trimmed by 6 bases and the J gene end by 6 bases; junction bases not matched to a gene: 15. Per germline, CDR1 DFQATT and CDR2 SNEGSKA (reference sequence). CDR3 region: CSAVARSGRISGELFF. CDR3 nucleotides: TGCAGTGCAGTAGCGAGGAGCGGGAGAATATCCGGGGAGCTGTTTTTT.

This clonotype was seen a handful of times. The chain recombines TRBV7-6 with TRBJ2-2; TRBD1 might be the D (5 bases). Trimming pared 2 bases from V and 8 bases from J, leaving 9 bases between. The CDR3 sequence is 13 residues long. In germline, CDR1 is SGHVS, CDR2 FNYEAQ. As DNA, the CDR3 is TGTGCCAGCAGCTTATTAGGGGCGGGGGAGCTGTTTTTT. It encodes CASSLLGAGELFF.

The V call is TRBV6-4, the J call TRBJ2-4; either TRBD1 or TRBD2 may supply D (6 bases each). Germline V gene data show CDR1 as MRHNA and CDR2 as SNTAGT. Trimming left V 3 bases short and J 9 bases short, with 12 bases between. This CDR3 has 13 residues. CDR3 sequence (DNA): TGTGCCAGCAGTGAGGGGGGCGGAAGCATTCAGTACTTC. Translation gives CASSEGGGSIQYF.

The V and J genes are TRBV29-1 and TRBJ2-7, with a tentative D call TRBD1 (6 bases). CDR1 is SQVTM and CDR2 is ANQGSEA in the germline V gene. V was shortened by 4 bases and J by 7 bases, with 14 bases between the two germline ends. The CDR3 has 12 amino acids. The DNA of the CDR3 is TGCAGCGTTGGGGGGCCTGGGCGGGAGCAGTACTTC. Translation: CSVGGPGREQYF.

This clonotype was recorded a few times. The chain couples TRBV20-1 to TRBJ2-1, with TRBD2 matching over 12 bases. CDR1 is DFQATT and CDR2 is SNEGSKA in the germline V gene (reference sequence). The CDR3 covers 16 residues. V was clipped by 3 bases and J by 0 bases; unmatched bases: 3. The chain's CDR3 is CSARTTSGSSYNEQFF. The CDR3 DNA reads TGCAGTGCTAGGACGACTAGCGGGAGCTCCTACAATGAGCAGTTCTTC.